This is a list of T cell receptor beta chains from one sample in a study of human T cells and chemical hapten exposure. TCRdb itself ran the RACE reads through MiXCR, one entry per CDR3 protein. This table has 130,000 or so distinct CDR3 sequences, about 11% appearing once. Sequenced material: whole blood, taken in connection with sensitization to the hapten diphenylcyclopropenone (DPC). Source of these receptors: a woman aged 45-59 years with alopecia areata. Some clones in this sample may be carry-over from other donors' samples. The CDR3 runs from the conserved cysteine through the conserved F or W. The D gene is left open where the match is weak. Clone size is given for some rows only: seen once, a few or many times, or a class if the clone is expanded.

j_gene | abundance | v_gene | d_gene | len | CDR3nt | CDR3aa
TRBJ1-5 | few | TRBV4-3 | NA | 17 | TGCGCCAGCAGCCAAGTACATTATGGGCAGGGAGACCAGCCCCAGCATTTT | CASSQVHYGQGDQPQHF
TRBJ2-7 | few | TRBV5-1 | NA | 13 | TGCGCCAGCAGCTTGGGACAGTTTGGTGAGCAGTACTTC | CASSLGQFGEQYF
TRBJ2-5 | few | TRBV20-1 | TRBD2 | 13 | TGCAGTGCCCGAGCGGGAAAGGTGGAGACCCAGTACTTC | CSARAGKVETQYF
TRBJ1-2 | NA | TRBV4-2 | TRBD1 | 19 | TGTGCCAGCAGCCAAGGAGTGTTCCTTCGCCGATCACAGGGGGATGGCTACACCTTC | CASSQGVFLRRSQGDGYTF
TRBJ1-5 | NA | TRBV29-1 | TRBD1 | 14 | TGCAGCGTCCGAACAGGGGGAGGAGATCAGCCCCAGCATTTT | CSVRTGGGDQPQHF
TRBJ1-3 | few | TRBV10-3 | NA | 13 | TGTGCCATCAGTGAGTCGTCCAGAAACACCATATATTTT | CAISESSRNTIYF
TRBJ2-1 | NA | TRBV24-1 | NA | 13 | TGTGCCACCAGTGATAGCTTGCACAATGAGCAGTTCTTC | CATSDSLHNEQFF
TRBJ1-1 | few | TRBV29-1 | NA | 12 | TGCAGCGTTGTCACAGAGAACACTGAAGCTTTCTTT | CSVVTENTEAFF
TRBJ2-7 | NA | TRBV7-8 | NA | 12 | TGTGCCAGCAGCTTCGGACTTTACGAGCAGTACTTC | CASSFGLYEQYF
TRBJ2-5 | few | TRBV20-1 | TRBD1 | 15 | TGCAGTGCTAGAGGGTCGGACAGGGGGCTGCAGACCCAGTACTTC | CSARGSDRGLQTQYF
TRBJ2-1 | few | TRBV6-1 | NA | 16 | TGTGCCAGCAGTCGCTTAGCGGAAAGCTCCTACAATGAGCAGTTCTTC | CASSRLAESSYNEQFF
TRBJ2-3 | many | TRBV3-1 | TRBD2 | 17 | TGTGCCAGCAGCCAAGAACTGCAGCGGGGGCCCACAGATACGCAGTATTTT | CASSQELQRGPTDTQYF
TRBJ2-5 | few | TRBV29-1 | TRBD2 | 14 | TGCAGCGTTGGGGGGGGGATGGGCCAAGAGACCCAGTACTTC | CSVGGGMGQETQYF
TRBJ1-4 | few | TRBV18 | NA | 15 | TGTGCCAGCTCACCAGTTCAACAGGGTGGTGAAAAACTGTTTTTT | CASSPVQQGGEKLFF
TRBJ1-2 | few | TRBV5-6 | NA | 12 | TGTGCCAGCAGCTTGGACCGCCAGGGCTACACCTTC | CASSLDRQGYTF
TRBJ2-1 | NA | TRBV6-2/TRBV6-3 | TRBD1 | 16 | TGTGCCAGCAGCCACACGACAGGGGATCCCTACAATGAGCAGTTCTTC | CASSHTTGDPYNEQFF
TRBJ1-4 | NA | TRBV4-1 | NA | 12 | TGCGCCAGCAGCCAAGATGGGCGAAAACTGTTTTTT | CASSQDGRKLFF
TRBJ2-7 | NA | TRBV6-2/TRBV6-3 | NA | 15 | TGTGCCAGCAGTTATCGGAGCCAGATCTCCTACGAGCAGTACTTC | CASSYRSQISYEQYF
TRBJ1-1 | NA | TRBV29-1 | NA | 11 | TGCAGCGGGGGGGGAGCGGGTGAAGCTTTCTTT | CSGGGAGEAFF
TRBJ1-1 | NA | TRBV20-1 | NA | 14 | TGCAGTGCTCCGGTCGCGGCGACGAACACTGAAGCTTTCTTT | CSAPVAATNTEAFF
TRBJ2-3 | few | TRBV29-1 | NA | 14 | TGCAGCGTCCACGGACCTTCTAGCACAGATACGCAGTATTTT | CSVHGPSSTDTQYF
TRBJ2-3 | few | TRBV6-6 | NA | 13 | TGTGCCAGCAGTTTTAAGGGGGGGGATACGCAGTATTTT | CASSFKGGDTQYF
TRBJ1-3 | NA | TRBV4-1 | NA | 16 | TGCGCCAGCAGCCAAGATCCAGGCCTCTCTGGAAACACCATATATTTT | CASSQDPGLSGNTIYF
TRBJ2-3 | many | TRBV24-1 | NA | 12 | TGTGCCACCAGTGATCCTAGCCGGGAGCAGTATTTT | CATSDPSREQYF
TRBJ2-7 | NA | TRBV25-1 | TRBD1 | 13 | TGTGCCAGCGGACAGGGGCTATCCTACGAGCAGTACTTC | CASGQGLSYEQYF
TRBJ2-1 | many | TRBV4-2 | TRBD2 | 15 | TGTGCCAGCAGCCAACCACTAGCGGGGGCCGGAGAGCAGTTCTTC | CASSQPLAGAGEQFF
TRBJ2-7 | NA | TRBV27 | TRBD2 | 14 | TGTGCCAGCGCCGGACTAGCGCGAGCCTACGAGCAGTACTTC | CASAGLARAYEQYF
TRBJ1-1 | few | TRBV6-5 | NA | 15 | TGTGCCAGCAGTTACGGGGGGGCCCAGAACACTGAAGCTTTCTTT | CASSYGGAQNTEAFF
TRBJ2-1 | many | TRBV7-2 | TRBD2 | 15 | TGTGCCAGCAGCTTGCGGACTAGCGGGGTCGGGGAGCAGTTCTTC | CASSLRTSGVGEQFF
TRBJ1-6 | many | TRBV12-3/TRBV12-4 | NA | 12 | TGTGCCAGCAGGGTGACAGATTCACCCCTCCACTTT | CASRVTDSPLHF
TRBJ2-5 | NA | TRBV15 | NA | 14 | TGTGCCACCAGCACCACTGAGCCGGAAGAGACCCAGAACTTC | CATSTTEPEETQNF
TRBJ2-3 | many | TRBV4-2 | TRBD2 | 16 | TGTGCCAGCAGCCAAGATCTAGCGGGAGGATCGGATACGCAGTATTTT | CASSQDLAGGSDTQYF
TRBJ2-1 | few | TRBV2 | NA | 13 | TGTGCCAGCAGTGAAGAAAGTGGTTATGAGCAGTTCTTC | CASSEESGYEQFF
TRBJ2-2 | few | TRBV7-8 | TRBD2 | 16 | TGTGCCATCCCGACTAGCGGGGGACTCAACACCGGGGAGCTGTTTTTT | CAIPTSGGLNTGELFF
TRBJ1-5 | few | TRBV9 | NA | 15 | TGTGCCAGCAGCGTAGGGGCAGGGCACGGTCAGCCCCAGCATTTT | CASSVGAGHGQPQHF
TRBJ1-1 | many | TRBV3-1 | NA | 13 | TGTGCCAGCAGCCGCCCAGGGAGAACTGAAGCTTTCTTT | CASSRPGRTEAFF
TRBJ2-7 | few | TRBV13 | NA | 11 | TGTGCCAGCAGCGCCAGGGGTGAGCAGTACTTC | CASSARGEQYF
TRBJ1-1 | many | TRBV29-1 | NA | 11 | TGCAGCCTAGGAGGGGGCACTGAAGCTTTCTTT | CSLGGGTEAFF
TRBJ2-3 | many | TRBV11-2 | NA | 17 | TGTGCCAGCAGGTGGAGCGCCCAATGGGGATTCACAGATACGCAGTATTTT | CASRWSAQWGFTDTQYF
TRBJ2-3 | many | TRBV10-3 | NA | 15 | TGTGCCATCAGTGATAGGAGGGGGGCGGCAGATACGCAGTATTTT | CAISDRRGAADTQYF
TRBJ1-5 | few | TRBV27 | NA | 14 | TGTGCCAGCAGTTTAGCGGGGGATCATCAGCCCCAGAATTTT | CASSLAGDHQPQNF
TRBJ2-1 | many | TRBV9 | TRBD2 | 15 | TGTGCCAGCAGCGTAGCAGCGGGAGCAGGCAATGAGCAGTTCTTC | CASSVAAGAGNEQFF
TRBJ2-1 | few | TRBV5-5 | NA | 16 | TGTGCCAGCAGCCCGGCCGAGGGGCTCTCCTACAATGAGCAGTTCTTC | CASSPAEGLSYNEQFF
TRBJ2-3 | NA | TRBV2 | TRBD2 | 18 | TGTGCCAGCAGTCTGACTAGCGGGGGGCGGTCTGACACAGATACGCAGTATTTT | CASSLTSGGRSDTDTQYF
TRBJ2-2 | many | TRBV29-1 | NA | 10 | TGCAGCGTCAATTCCGGGGAGCTGTTTTTT | CSVNSGELFF
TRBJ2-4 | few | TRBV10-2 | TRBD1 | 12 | TGCGCCAGCCGGGACAGGGTAAACATTCAGTACTTC | CASRDRVNIQYF
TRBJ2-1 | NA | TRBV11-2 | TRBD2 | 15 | TGTGCCAGCAGCTTCTCTAGCGGGAGGGGCGATGAGCAGTTCTTC | CASSFSSGRGDEQFF
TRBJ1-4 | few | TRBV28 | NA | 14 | TGTGCCAGCAAGGGGAGCGTGGCTAATGAAAAACTGTTTTTT | CASKGSVANEKLFF
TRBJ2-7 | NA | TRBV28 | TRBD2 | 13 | TGTGCCAGCGGACCTAGCGGGATGTACGAGCAGTACTTC | CASGPSGMYEQYF
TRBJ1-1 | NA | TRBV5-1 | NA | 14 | TGCGCCAGCAGCGCGTCCAGGGTTAGGGCTGAAGCTTTCTTT | CASSASRVRAEAFF
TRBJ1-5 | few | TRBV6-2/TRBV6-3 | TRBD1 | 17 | TGTGCCAGCAGTTGGACTCCGGGACAGGGGGCAGGGCAGCCCCAGCATTTT | CASSWTPGQGAGQPQHF